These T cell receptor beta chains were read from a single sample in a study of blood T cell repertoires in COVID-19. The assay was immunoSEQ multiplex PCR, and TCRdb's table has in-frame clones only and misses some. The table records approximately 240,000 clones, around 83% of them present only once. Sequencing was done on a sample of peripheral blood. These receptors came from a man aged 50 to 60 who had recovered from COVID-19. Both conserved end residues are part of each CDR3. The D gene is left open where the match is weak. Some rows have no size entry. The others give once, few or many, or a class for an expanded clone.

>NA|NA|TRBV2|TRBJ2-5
CAGRNSGVHETQYF
TGTGCCGGCCGTAACTCAGGGGTCCACGAGACCCAGTACTTC
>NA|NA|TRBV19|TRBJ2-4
CASSNRGGAKNIQYF
TGTGCCAGTTCAAACAGGGGGGGAGCCAAAAACATTCAGTACTTC
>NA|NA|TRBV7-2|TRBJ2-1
CASSLAGGRSQQFF
TGTGCCAGCAGCTTAGCGGGAGGTAGGTCCCAGCAGTTCTTC
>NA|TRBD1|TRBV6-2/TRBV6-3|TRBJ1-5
CASSHPAGTGNQPQHF
TGTGCCAGCAGTCACCCGGCCGGGACAGGGAATCAGCCCCAGCATTTT
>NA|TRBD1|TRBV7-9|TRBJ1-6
CATKTGGSPLHF
TGTGCCACGAAGACAGGGGGCTCACCCCTCCACTTT
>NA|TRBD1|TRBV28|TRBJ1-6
CASSPAGGYNSPLHF
TGTGCCAGCAGTCCGGCAGGGGGCTATAATTCACCCCTCCACTTT
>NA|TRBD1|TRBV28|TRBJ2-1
CASSLYSGTGRVYNEQFF
TGTGCCAGCAGTTTATACTCCGGGACAGGGAGGGTCTACAATGAGCAGTTCTTC
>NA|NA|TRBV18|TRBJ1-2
CASSPTSNREGGYTF
TGTGCCAGCTCACCTACATCTAACCGGGAGGGTGGCTACACCTTC
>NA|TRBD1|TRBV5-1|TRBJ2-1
CASSSRDSYNEQFF
TGCGCCAGCAGCTCTCGGGACAGCTACAATGAGCAGTTCTTC
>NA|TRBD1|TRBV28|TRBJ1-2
CASSWGTGLGYTF
TGTGCCAGCAGTTGGGGGACAGGGCTTGGCTACACCTTC
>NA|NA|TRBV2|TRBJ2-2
CASSRQGNTGELFF
TGTGCCAGCAGTCGGCAGGGGAACACCGGGGAGCTGTTTTTT
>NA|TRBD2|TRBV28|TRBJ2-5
CASSLAGVRGETQYF
TGTGCCAGCAGTTTAGCGGGAGTAAGAGGAGAGACCCAGTACTTC
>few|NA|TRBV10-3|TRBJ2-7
CAISESTPTNEQYF
TGTGCCATCAGTGAGTCGACTCCCACTAACGAGCAGTACTTC
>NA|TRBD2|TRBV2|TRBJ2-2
CASGASGLNTGELFF
TGTGCCAGCGGGGCTAGCGGACTGAACACCGGGGAGCTGTTTTTT
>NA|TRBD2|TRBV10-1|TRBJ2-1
CASSVGWAGGYNEQFF
TGCGCCAGCAGTGTCGGTTGGGCGGGAGGCTACAATGAGCAGTTCTTC
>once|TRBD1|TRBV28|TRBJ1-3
CASDRGPGNTIYF
TGTGCCAGCGACAGGGGGCCTGGAAACACCATATATTTT
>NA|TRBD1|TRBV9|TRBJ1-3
CASSTDRGPGNTIYF
TGTGCCAGCAGCACCGACAGGGGACCTGGAAACACCATATATTTT
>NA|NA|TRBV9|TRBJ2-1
CASSQRDYNEQFF
TGTGCCAGCAGCCAGAGGGACTACAATGAGCAGTTCTTC